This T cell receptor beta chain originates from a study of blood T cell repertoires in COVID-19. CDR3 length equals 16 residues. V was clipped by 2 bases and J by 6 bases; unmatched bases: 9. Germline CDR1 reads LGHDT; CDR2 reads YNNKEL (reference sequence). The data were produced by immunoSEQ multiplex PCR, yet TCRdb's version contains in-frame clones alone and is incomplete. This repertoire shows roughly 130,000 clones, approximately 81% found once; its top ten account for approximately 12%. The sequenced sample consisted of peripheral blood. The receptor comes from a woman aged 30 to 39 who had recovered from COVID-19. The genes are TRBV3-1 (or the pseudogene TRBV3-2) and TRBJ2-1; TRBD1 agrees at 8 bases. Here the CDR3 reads CASSQLGQGPGNEQFF. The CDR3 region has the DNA TGTGCCAGCAGCCAACTCGGACAGGGTCCCGGCAATGAGCAGTTCTTC.